The clone carrying this TCR beta chain was observed at least ten times. Its antigen is not known. These data originate in a study of CD8 T cells in ankylosing spondylitis. Quantitative 5'-RACE with molecular barcodes produced the TCR beta libraries. TCRdb reprocessed the 5' RACE reads with MiXCR, giving one entry per CDR3 protein. Of about 44,000 distinct CDR3 sequences listed, approximately 10% are singletons. Study-wide findings and caveats: Some of the motif variants had earlier been found in reactive arthritis patients' fluid and blood. A motif in TCR beta, a set of 8 or 9 highly homologous variants, appeared characteristic of ankylosing spondylitis blood. Matched ankylosing spondylitis synovial fluid reportedly showed significant enrichment of disease-linked clones.

V was trimmed by 6 bases and J by 0 bases, leaving 12 bases between them. The length of the CDR3 is 14 residues. Germline V CDR1 and CDR2: MNHNS, SASEGT. The chain recombines TRBV6-1 with TRBJ2-7, with D possibly TRBD2 on 5 matching bases. The sample comprised blood, either unsorted or a sorted T cell fraction (not recorded which). The sequence came from a male donor with ankylosing spondylitis or in good health (not recorded which). CDR3 bases: TGTGCCAGCAGGGAGGACCGTACCTCCTACGAGCAGTACTTC. This gives the protein CASREDRTSYEQYF.